This TCR beta chain appears in the sequencing data of a study of CD8+CD57+ T cells in acquired aplastic anemia. On the study more broadly: Sorted CD4+ and CD8+ cells yielded roughly 3.5 ug of DNA on average.

Profiling that covered TCR beta VDJ and CDR3 relied on genomic DNA as its template. TCRdb fed the reads into MiXCR, producing one record per CDR3 protein. This table has 150,000 to 200,000 distinct CDR3 sequences, about 50% appearing once. Between the trimmed V and J ends, which lost 1 base and 6 bases, there was a span of 9 bases. The CDR3 extends over 13 amino acids. General study findings and limits: The study found no significant CD8+ Simpson's diversity difference between patients and controls. Both patients and controls carried the same twenty-nine CD8+ CDR3 sequences.

It was patients with CD8+CD57+ cell expansion by flow cytometry who were chosen for sequencing. This clonotype was detected many times. Antigen: not known. The chain couples TRBV12-3 or TRBV12-4 to TRBJ1-1, with D unclear. This TCR came from a human donor with aplastic anemia. The sequenced sample consisted of sorted CD4+, CD8+, or CD8+CD57+ T cells (not recorded which) from PBMCs. The CDR3 DNA sequence: TGTGCCAGCAGTTTAGGGAACCAGGCTGAAGCTTTCTTT. It specifies CASSLGNQAEAFF.